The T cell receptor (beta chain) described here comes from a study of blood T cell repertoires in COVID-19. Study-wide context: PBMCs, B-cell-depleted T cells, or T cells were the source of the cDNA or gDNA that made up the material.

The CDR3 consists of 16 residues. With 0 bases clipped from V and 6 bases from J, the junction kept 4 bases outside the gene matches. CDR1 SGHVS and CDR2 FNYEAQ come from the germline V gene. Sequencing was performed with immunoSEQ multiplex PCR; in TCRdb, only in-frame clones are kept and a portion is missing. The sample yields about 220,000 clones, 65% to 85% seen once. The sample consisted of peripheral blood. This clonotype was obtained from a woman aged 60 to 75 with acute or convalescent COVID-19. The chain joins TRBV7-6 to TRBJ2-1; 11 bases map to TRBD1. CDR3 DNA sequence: TGTGCCAGCAGCTTAGCGGTCGGGACAGGGGGCAATGAGCAGTTCTTC. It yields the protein CASSLAVGTGGNEQFF.